The T cell receptor (beta chain) described here comes from a study of T-cell reconstitution after alpha-beta-depleted transplantation in children. This clonotype has only a few counts. A library of TCRbeta sequences, prepared with unique molecular identifiers, was generated. One entry per CDR3 protein, called by TCRdb with MiXCR from the PCR reads. The sample records roughly 610,000 distinct CDR3 sequences, more than 9% being singletons. This CDR3 is built from 14 residues. V dropped 5 bases and J dropped 6; count of bases not matched to a gene: 5. The rearrangement links TRBV12-3 or TRBV12-4 to TRBJ2-7, with 12 bases lining up with TRBD2. The origin of this receptor is a human donor who donated a stem cell graft to a child with acute myeloid leukemia. The source was PBMCs from the stem cell graft donor, collected from the stem cell graft. The CDR3 sequence is CASSRLAGAIEQYF. CDR3 nucleotides: TGTGCCAGCAGTCGACTAGCGGGAGCAATCGAGCAGTACTTC.